This TCR beta chain was captured by sequencing in a study of response to subunit inactivated influenza vaccine. The germline gives CDR1 MDHEN, CDR2 SYDVKM. V dropped 4 bases and J dropped 4; count of bases not matched to a gene: 13. CDR3 size: 16 residues. The sample holds a few counts of this clonotype. TCRdb re-called the RT-PCR reads with MiXCR, one entry per CDR3 protein. The table lists about 540,000 distinct CDR3 sequences, roughly 25% of them singletons. In addition, the sample was reused for a study of T cells expressing NK-cell markers. That source notes: Researchers built TCR beta cDNA using 5'RACE template switching with UMIs. Repertoire data for TCR beta were derived from sorted T cells (CD3+CD56+NKG2C+, CD3+CD56+NKG2C- and CD3+CD56-NKG2C+). Six or seven donors carried dominant NKG2C+ clonotypes that made up roughly 1.0-7.5% of their CD8+ T cells. For four donors, these clonotypes were likewise the leading ones in the CD3+CD56-NKG2C+ fraction. HCMV specificity of the expanded NKG2C+ T cell clones was not established.

This sequence was found in a man aged 45 to 65 who received an inactivated influenza vaccine. The V gene is TRBV28, the J gene TRBJ2-7; 7 bases line up with TRBD1. Sequencing was performed on CD4+ T cells sorted from PBMCs, taken 11 to 12 days after vaccination. CDR3 in amino acids: CASSSQWTGRGYEQYF. As DNA, the CDR3 is TGTGCCAGCAGTTCCCAGTGGACAGGCCGAGGATACGAGCAGTACTTC.